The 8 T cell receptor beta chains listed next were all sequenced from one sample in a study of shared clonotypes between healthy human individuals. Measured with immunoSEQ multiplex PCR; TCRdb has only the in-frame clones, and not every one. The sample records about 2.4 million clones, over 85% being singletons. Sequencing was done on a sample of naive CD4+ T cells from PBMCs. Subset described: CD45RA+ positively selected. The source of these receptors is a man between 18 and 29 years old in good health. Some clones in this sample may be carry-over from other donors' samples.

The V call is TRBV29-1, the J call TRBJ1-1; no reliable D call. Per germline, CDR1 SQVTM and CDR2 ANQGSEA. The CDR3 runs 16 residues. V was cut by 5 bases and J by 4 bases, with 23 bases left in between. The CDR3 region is CSVTPSQAAWGTEAFF. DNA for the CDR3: TGCAGCGTTACGCCCAGCCAGGCAGCGTGGGGCACTGAAGCTTTCTTT.

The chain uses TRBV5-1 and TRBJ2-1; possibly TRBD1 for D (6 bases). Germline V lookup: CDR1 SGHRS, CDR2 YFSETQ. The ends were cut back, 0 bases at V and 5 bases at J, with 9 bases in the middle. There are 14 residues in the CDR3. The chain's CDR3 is CASSLEDRNNEQFF. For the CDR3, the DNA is TGCGCCAGCAGCTTGGAAGACAGGAACAATGAGCAGTTCTTC.

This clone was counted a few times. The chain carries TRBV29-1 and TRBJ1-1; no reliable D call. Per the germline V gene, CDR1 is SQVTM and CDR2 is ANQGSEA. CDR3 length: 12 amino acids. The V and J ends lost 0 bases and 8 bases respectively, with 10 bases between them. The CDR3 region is CSVEDTAREAFF. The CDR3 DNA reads TGCAGCGTTGAAGACACAGCCCGAGAAGCTTTCTTT.

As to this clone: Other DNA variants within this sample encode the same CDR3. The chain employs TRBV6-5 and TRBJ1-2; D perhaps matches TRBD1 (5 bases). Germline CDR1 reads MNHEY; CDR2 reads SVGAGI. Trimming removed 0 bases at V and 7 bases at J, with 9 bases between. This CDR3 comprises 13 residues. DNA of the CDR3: TGTGCCAGCAGTTACTCGGGGGGAGGTGGCTACACCTTC. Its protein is CASSYSGGGGYTF.

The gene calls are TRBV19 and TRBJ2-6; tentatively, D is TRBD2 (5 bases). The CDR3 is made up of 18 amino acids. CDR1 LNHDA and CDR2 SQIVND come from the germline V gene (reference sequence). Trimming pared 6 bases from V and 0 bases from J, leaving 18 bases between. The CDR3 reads CASSLPGLAYSGANVLTF. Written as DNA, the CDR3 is TGTGCCAGTAGCCTTCCCGGACTGGCCTACTCTGGGGCCAACGTCCTGACTTTC.

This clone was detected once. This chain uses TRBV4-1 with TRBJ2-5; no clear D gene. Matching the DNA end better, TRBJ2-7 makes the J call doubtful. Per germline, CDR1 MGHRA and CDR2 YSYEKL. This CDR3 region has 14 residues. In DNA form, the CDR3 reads TGCGCCAGCAGCCAGGCTTGGGGCTCCTACGAGCAGTACTTC. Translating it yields CASSQAWGSYEQYF.

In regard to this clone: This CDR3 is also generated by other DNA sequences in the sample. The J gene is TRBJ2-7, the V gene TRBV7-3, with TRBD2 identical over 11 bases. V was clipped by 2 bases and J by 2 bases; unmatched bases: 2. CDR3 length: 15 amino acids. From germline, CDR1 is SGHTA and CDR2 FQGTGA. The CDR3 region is CASSLGTSGTYEQYF. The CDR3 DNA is TGTGCCAGCAGCTTAGGGACTAGCGGTACCTACGAGCAGTACTTC.

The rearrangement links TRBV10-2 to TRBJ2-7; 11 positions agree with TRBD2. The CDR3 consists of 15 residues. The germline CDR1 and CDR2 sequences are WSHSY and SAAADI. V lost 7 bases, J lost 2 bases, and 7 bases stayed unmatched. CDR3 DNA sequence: TGCGCCAGCACCCACGGGACTAGCGGTGCCTACGAGCAGTACTTC. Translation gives CASTHGTSGAYEQYF.